This TCR beta chain was identified in a study of OX40 agonist ivuxolimab in advanced cancers. The CDR3 is made up of 15 amino acids. CDR1 MNHNY and CDR2 SVGAGI come from the germline V gene (reference sequence). V lost 8 bases and J 5 bases, leaving 19 bases between the germline ends. Method: immunoSEQ multiplex PCR; TCRdb's copy keeps in-frame clones and lacks some. The sample yields 89,000 or so clones, about 90% seen once. This chain links TRBV6-6 with TRBJ1-5; no definite D call. The receptor's source is an adult with an advanced solid tumor such as melanoma, head and neck, liver or kidney cancer. This sample comprised CD4+ or CD8+ T cells sorted from blood, obtained in a trial of the OX40 agonist ivuxolimab. CDR3 nucleotide sequence: TGTGCCAGCGGACCCGGGCTGGGCCCCGATCAGCCCCAGCATTTT. Its translation is CASGPGLGPDQPQHF.